Detailed here is one TCR beta chain. Its antigen is unidentified. The data were obtained in a study of T-cell reconstitution after alpha-beta-depleted transplantation in children. General study findings and limits: The origin of high day-60 TCRbeta diversity in some patients lay in surviving recipient T cells and thymic progenitors. Approximately two months post-transplant, alpha-beta T cells reportedly originated from several hundred expanded graft clones. One year post-transplant, T-cell counts and diversity were largely derived from T cells produced anew.

Preparation of the TCRbeta library was carried out with unique molecular identifiers. TCRdb analysed the PCR reads with MiXCR anew, one entry per CDR3 protein. The data hold about 170,000 distinct CDR3 sequences, with 11% observed a single time. The sample consisted of PBMCs, taken before TCRalphabeta/CD19-depleted stem cell transplant. The clonotype was recovered from a boy between 2 and 10 years old with acute myeloid leukemia, due to receive a stem cell transplant.

This CDR3 is CASSPTGGGNTEAFF. The CDR3 region has the DNA TGTGCCAGTAGTCCGACAGGGGGAGGGAACACTGAAGCTTTCTTT. This sequence joins TRBV19 and TRBJ1-1, with 9 bases matching TRBD1. V was clipped by 5 bases and J by 1 base; unmatched bases: 5. Germline V gives CDR1 LNHDA, CDR2 SQIVND (reference sequence). The length of the CDR3 is 15 residues.